Given below is one TCR beta chain in context. These data are taken from a study of cytomegalovirus exposure and HLA in healthy donors. A multiplex PCR was run with 60 Vbeta primers and 13 Jbeta primers. Using immunoSEQ multiplex PCR, the repertoire was profiled, and TCRdb retains in-frame clones only, with some absent. The sample lists around 150,000 clones, around 63% seen once, with under 2% in the top ten. Germline lookup yields CDR1 LNHDA and CDR2 SQIVND (reference sequence). The germline V and J ends were trimmed by 7 bases and 0 bases, with 16 bases remaining between them. The CDR3 spans 16 residues.

This clonotype originated in a human donor in good health. This sequence joins TRBV19 and TRBJ1-5; the D gene is possibly TRBD1 (6 bases). What was sequenced was PBMCs. The CDR3 DNA reads TGTGCCAGTATCGGTCAGGGGAGCTATAGCAATCAGCCCCAGCATTTT. Translating gives CASIGQGSYSNQPQHF.